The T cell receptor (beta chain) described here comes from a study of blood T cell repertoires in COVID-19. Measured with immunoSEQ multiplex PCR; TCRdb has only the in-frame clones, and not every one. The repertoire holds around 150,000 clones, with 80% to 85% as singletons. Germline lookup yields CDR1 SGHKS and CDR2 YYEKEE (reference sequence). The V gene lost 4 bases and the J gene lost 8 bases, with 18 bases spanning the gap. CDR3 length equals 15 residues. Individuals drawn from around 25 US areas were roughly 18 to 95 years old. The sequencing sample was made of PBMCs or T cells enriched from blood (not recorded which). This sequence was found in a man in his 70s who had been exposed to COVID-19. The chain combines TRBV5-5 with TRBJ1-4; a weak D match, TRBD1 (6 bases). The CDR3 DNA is TGTGCCAGCAGCGACACCGGACAGTTTGTCGAAAAACTGTTTTTT. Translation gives CASSDTGQFVEKLFF.